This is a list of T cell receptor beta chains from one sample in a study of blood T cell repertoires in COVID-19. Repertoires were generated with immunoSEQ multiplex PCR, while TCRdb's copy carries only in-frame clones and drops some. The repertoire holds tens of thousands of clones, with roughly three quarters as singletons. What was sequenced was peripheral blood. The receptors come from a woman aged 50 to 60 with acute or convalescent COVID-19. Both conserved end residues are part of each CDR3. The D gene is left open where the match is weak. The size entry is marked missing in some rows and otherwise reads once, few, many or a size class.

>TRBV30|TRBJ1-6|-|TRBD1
TGTGCCTGGAGTGTCTTGACAGGGTCCAATTCACCCCTCCACTTT
CAWSVLTGSNSPLHF
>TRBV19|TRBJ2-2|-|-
TGTGCCAGTAATTTGACAGATACTAAGAACACCGGGGAGCTGTTTTTT
CASNLTDTKNTGELFF
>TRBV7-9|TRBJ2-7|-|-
TGTGCCAGCAGCCCTTCACTCCTTTCCTACGAGCAGTACTTC
CASSPSLLSYEQYF
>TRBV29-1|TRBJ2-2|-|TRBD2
TGCAGCGTCCAGCTAGCGGAGCTCACCGGGGAGCTGTTTTTT
CSVQLAELTGELFF
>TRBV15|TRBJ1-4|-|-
TGTGCCACCAGCAGAGATTCTGGAGCGACCAATGAAAAACTGTTTTTT
CATSRDSGATNEKLFF
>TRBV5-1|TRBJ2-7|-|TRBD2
TGCGCCAGCAGCCCGGGACTAGCGGGAGGCTACGAGCAGTACTTC
CASSPGLAGGYEQYF
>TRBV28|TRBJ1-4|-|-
TGTGCCAGCAGGCAGGACTTTACCTCAACTAATGAAAAACTGTTTTTT
CASRQDFTSTNEKLFF
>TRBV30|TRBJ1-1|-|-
TGTGCCTGGATCCGCCCGGGTTTACGGTACACTGAAGCTTTCTTT
CAWIRPGLRYTEAFF
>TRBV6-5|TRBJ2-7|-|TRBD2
TGTGCCAGCAGGGCTAGCGGCAACTACGAGCAGTACTTC
CASRASGNYEQYF
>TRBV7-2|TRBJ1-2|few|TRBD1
TGTGCCAGCAGCTTAAGGGGACCGGGACAGGGTGATGGCTACACCTTC
CASSLRGPGQGDGYTF
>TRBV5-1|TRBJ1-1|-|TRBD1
TGCGCCAGCAGCCCCTGGACAGGGACGAACACTGAAGCTTTCTTT
CASSPWTGTNTEAFF
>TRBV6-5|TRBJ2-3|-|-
TGTGCCAGCAGTTACTTCGGAGCCCCAGATACGCAGTATTTT
CASSYFGAPDTQYF
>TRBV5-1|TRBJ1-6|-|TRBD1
TGCGCCAGCAGCGCGGGACAGGGAGGTTCACCCCTCCACTTT
CASSAGQGGSPLHF
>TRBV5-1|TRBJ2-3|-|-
TGCGCCAGCAGCTCCTCAGGACAACTTACAGATACGCAGTATTTT
CASSSSGQLTDTQYF
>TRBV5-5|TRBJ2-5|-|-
TGTGCCAGCAGCTTCGGCGGTGCGGAGACCCAGTACTTC
CASSFGGAETQYF
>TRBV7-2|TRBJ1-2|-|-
TGTGCCAGCAGCACTAGGGCAGGGCCAGGAGGGGAAGGGGGCTACACCTTC
CASSTRAGPGGEGGYTF
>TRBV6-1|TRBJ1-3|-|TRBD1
TGTGCCAGCAGTGTTCAGGGGACAGGGAGGGAGAGAAACACCATATATTTT
CASSVQGTGRERNTIYF
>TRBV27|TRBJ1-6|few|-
TGTGCCAGCAGTTTTTCAGGGGCAAATTCACCCCTCCACTTT
CASSFSGANSPLHF
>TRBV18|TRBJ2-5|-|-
TGTGCCAGCTCACCGAACCGCCGGTACCAAGAGACCCAGTACTTC
CASSPNRRYQETQYF
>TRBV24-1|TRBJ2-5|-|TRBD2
TGTGCCACCAGTGTTAGCGGGGTAGAGACCCAGTACTTC
CATSVSGVETQYF
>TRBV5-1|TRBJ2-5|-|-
TGCGCCAGCAGCTCGTACCAACTAGCCGGGGAGACCCAGTACTTC
CASSSYQLAGETQYF
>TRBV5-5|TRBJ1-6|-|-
TGTGCCAGCAGCTTGTTCGCAGGGCGTTCACCCCTCCACTTT
CASSLFAGRSPLHF
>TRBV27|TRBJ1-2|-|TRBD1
TGTGCCAGCAGCTTTGGGACAGGGAGCGGCTACACCTTC
CASSFGTGSGYTF
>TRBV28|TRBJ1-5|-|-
TGTGCCAGCAGATCAAATGAAGGGATCGGACTTAGCAATCAGCCCCAGCATTTT
CASRSNEGIGLSNQPQHF
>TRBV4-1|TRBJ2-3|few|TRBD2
TGCGCCAGCAGCTCCCCAACGGGACTAGGTACAGATACGCAGTATTTT
CASSSPTGLGTDTQYF
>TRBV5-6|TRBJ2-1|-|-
TGTGCCAGCACACAAGGAGGGCAGGGTGCCTTCAATGAGCAGTTCTTC
CASTQGGQGAFNEQFF